This note documents a single T cell receptor (beta chain) sequence. The sample is drawn from a study of blood T cell repertoires in COVID-19. Across the whole study: Samples taken during acute and convalescent COVID-19 were collected in the United States, Italy and Spain. From T cells, B-cell-depleted T cells, or PBMCs came the material, which was cDNA or gDNA.

V lost 2 bases, J lost 6 bases, and 7 bases lay in between. The CDR3 sequence is 13 residues long. Germline CDR1 is SGHNT and CDR2 is YENEEA. Authors' processing steps: The assay estimated nucleated cells by amplifying reference gene primers. Assay used: immunoSEQ multiplex PCR; TCRdb lists only in-frame clones, some missing. From that table come the V and J calls and clone size; the DNA was used to work out D and trimming. The table shows 130,000 to 150,000 clones, with just under 85% occurring only once. Source material: peripheral blood. The V gene is TRBV11-3, the J gene TRBJ1-4; unclear D gene. The clonotype comes from a woman between 40 and 55 years old with active or convalescent COVID-19. CDR3 in DNA: TGTGCCAGCAGCTTACACCGAGATGAAAAACTGTTTTTT. Translated: CASSLHRDEKLFF.